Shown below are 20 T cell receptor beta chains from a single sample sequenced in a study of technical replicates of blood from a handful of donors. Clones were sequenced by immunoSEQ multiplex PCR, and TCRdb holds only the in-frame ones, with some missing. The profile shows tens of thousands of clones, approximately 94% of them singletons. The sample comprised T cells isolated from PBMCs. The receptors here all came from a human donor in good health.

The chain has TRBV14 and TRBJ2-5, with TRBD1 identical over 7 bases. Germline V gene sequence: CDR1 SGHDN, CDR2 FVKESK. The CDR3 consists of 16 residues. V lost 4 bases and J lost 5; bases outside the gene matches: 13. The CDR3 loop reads CASSLQRNRGWETQYF. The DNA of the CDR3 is TGTGCCAGCAGCCTCCAACGGAACAGGGGATGGGAGACCCAGTACTTC.

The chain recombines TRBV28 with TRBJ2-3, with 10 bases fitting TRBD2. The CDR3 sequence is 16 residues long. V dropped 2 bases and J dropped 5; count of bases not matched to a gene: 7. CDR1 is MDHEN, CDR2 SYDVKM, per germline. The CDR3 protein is CASSLSLAGEGDTQYF. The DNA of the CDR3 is TGTGCCAGCAGTTTAAGTCTAGCGGGAGAGGGAGATACGCAGTATTTT. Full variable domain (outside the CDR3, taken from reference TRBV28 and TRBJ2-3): DVKVTQSSRYLVKRTGEKVFLECVQDMDHENMFWYRQDPGLGLRLIYFSYDVKMKEKGDIPEGYSVSREKKERFSLILESASTNQTSMYLCASSLSLAGEGDTQYFGPGTRLTVL.

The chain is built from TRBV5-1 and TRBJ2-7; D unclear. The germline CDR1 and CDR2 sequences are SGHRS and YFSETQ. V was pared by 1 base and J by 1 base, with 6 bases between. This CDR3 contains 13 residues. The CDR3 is CASSLTDSYEQYF. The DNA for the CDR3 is TGCGCCAGCAGCTTGACTGATTCCTACGAGCAGTACTTC.

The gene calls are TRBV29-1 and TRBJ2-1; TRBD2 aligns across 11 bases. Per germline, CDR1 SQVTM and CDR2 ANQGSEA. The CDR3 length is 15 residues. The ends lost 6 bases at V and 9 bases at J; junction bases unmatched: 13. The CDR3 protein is CSVAPYSGGAGEQFF. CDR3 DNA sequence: TGCAGCGTCGCCCCCTATAGCGGGGGGGCCGGTGAGCAGTTCTTC.

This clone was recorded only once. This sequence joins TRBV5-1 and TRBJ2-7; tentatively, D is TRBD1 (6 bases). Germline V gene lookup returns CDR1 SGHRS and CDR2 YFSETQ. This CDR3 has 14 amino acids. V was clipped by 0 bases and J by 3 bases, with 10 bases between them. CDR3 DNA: TGCGCCAGCAGCTTGGTCAGGGGAGTCTACGAGCAGTACTTC. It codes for CASSLVRGVYEQYF.

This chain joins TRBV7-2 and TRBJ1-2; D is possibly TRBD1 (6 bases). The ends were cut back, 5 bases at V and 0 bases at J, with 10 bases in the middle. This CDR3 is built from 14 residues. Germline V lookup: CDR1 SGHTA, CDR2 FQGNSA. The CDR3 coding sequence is TGTGCCAGCAGCCCACAGGGAGCTAACTATGGCTACACCTTC. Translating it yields CASSPQGANYGYTF.

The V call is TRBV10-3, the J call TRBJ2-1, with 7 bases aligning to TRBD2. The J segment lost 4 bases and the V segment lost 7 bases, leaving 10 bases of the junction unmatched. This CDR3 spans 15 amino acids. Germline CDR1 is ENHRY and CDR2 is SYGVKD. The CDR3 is CAITAGAGGYNEQFF. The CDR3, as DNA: TGTGCCATCACCGCGGGAGCCGGAGGGTACAATGAGCAGTTCTTC.

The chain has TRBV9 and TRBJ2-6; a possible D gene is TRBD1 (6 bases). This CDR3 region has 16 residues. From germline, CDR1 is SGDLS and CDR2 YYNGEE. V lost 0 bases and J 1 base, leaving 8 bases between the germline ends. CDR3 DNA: TGTGCCAGCAGCGTAGCGACAGGATCTGGGGCCAACGTCCTGACTTTC. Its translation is CASSVATGSGANVLTF.

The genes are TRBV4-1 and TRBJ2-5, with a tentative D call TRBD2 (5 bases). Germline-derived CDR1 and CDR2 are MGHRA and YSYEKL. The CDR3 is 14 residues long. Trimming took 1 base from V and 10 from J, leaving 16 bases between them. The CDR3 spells CASSQGDSNRDQYF. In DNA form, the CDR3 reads TGCGCCAGCAGCCAAGGAGACTCAAACCGGGACCAGTACTTC.

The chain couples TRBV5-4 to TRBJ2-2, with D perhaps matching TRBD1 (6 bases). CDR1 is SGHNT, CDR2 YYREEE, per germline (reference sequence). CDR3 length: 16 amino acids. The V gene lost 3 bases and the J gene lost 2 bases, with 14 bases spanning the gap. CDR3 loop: CASSWYSGQNTGELFF. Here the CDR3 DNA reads TGTGCCAGCAGCTGGTATTCGGGACAAAACACCGGGGAGCTGTTTTTT.

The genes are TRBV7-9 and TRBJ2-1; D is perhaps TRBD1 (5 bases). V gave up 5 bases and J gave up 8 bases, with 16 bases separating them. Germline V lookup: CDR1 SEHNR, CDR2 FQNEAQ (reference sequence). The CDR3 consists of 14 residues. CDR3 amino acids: CASSTVYRGYEQFF. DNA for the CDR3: TGTGCCAGCAGCACGGTTTATAGGGGATATGAGCAGTTCTTC.

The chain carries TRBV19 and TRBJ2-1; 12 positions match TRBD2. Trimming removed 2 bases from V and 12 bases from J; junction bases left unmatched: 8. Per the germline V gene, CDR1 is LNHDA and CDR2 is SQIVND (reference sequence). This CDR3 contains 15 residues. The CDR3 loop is CASSILAGGPSGQFF. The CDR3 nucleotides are TGTGCCAGTAGTATACTAGCGGGAGGGCCCTCCGGGCAGTTCTTC.

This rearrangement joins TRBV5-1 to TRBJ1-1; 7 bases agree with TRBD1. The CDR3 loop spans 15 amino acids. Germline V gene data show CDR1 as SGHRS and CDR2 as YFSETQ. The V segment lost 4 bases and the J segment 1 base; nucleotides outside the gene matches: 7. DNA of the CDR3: TGCGCCAGCAGCAATCCCGGGGACAGGAACACTGAAGCTTTCTTT. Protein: CASSNPGDRNTEAFF.

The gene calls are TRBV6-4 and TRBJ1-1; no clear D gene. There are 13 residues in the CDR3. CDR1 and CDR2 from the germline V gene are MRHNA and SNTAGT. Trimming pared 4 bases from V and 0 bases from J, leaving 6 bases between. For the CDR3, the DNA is TGTGCCAGCAGTGCCGGTGTGAACACTGAAGCTTTCTTT. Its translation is CASSAGVNTEAFF.

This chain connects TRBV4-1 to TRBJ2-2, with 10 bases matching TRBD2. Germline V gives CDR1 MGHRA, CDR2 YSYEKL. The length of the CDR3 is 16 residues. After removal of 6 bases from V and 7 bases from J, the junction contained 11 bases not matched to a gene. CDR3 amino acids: CASRVPSGSGNGELFF. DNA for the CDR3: TGCGCCAGCAGGGTACCTAGCGGGAGTGGAAACGGGGAGCTGTTTTTT.

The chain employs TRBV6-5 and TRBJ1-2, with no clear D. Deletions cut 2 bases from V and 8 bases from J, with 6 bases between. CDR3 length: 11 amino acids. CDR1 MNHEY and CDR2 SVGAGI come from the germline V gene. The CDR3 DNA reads TGTGCCAGCAGTTACGGAGGAGGCTACACCTTC. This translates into CASSYGGGYTF.

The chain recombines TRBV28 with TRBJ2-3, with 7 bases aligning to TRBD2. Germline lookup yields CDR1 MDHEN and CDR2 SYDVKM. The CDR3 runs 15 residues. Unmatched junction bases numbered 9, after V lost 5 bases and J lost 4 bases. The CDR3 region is CASSPTSATSDTQYF. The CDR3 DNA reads TGTGCCAGCAGTCCCACTAGCGCAACTTCAGATACGCAGTATTTT.

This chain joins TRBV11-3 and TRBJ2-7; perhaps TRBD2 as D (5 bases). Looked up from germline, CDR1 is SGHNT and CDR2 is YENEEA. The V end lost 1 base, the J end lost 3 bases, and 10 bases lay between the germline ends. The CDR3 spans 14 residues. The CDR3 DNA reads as TGTGCCAGCAGCTTAGCATCCGGACTCTACGAGCAGTACTTC. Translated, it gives CASSLASGLYEQYF.

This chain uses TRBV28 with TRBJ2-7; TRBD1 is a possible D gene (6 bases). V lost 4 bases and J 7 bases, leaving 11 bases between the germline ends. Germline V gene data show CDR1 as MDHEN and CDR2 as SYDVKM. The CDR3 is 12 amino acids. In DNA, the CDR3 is TGTGCCAGCAGTTCCTCTACAGGGGAGCAGTACTTC. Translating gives CASSSSTGEQYF.

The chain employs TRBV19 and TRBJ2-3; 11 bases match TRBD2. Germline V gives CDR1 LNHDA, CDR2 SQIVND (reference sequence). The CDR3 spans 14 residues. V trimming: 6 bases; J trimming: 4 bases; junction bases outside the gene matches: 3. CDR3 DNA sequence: TGTGCCAGTAGGCCTAGCGGGGGGTCAGATACGCAGTATTTT. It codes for CASRPSGGSDTQYF.